These 4 T cell receptor beta chains were all obtained from the same sample, sequenced in a study of early T cells in non-severe SARS-CoV-2 infection. MiXCR, applied by TCRdb to the 5' RACE reads, yields one record per CDR3 protein. The sample lists about 70,000 distinct CDR3 sequences, roughly 12% occurring once. Sequenced sample: whole blood. The receptors were gathered from an adult who was a healthcare worker with PCR-confirmed SARS-CoV-2 infection or an uninfected control (not recorded which).

Details on this clonotype: This may be a read error: a much more frequent sequence differs by one nucleotide. V and J are TRBV9 and TRBJ2-5, with 9 bases lining up with TRBD2. The CDR3 runs to 16 residues. V was clipped by 0 bases and J by 2 bases; unmatched bases: 5. Per germline, CDR1 SGDLS and CDR2 YYNGEE. As DNA, the CDR3 is TGTGCCAGCAGCGTAGCTCTAGCGGGGAAACAAGAGACCCAGTACTTC. Translating gives CASSVALAGKQETQYF. The variable domain in full, completed from reference TRBV9 and TRBJ2-5, reads DSGVTQTPKHLITATGQRVTLRCSPRSGDLSVYWYQQSLDQGLQFLIQYYNGEERAKGNILERFSAQQFPDLHSELNLSSLELGDSALYFCASSVALAGKQETQYFGPGTRLLVL.

There are a few counts of this clonotype. V gene TRBV19 combines with J gene TRBJ1-5; a possible D gene is TRBD1 (5 bases). Trimming left V 2 bases short and J 4 bases short, with 6 bases between. CDR1 is LNHDA, CDR2 SQIVND, per germline (reference sequence). The CDR3 runs to 13 residues. The CDR3 region is CASSIPGNQPQHF. The CDR3 DNA reads as TGTGCCAGTAGTATACCAGGGAATCAGCCCCAGCATTTT.

This clonotype has ten or more counts. J is TRBJ1-6 and V is TRBV27, with D perhaps TRBD1 (6 bases). V gave up 6 bases and J gave up 7 bases, with 10 bases separating them. Germline CDR1 reads MNHEY; CDR2 reads SMNVEV (reference sequence). This CDR3 contains 13 residues. Here the CDR3 DNA reads TGTGCCAGCAGAGGACAGCCGAATTCACCCCTCCACTTT. Translating it yields CASRGQPNSPLHF.

This clonotype appeared a few times. V and J are TRBV21-1 and TRBJ1-2; the D call in the table, TRBD1, was not verified against the DNA. TRBV21-1 is tagged as a pseudogene. The CDR3 consists of 14 residues. The CDR3 DNA is TGTGCCAGCAGCATGCGGGGGTCCCATTATGGCTACACCTTC. Translating it yields CASSMRGSHYGYTF.